The sequence of this T cell receptor (beta chain) was determined in a study of blood T cell repertoires in COVID-19. Study at large: Nucleic acid was either cDNA or gDNA, and it came from T cells, B-cell-depleted T cells, or PBMCs.

The CDR3 totals 14 residues. V was cut by 1 base and J by 0 bases, with 5 bases left in between. The V gene's germline CDR1 is LGHDT and CDR2 YNNKEL (reference sequence). Authors' methods: Cell counts per sample came from amplifying reference gene primers. Some clones are missing from TCRdb's copy, which holds only in-frame ones; the method was immunoSEQ multiplex PCR. V, J and clone size reflect that table, while D and trimming were determined from the DNA. This table has 400,000 to 500,000 clones, 70% to 90% appearing once. Sequencing was done on a sample of PBMCs or T cells enriched from blood (not recorded which). The chain combines TRBV3-1 (or the pseudogene TRBV3-2) with TRBJ2-3, with D unresolved. This receptor was taken from a young woman who had been exposed to COVID-19. DNA for the CDR3: TGTGCCAGCAGCCAAGTATCCAGCACAGATACGCAGTATTTT. It is translated as CASSQVSSTDTQYF.